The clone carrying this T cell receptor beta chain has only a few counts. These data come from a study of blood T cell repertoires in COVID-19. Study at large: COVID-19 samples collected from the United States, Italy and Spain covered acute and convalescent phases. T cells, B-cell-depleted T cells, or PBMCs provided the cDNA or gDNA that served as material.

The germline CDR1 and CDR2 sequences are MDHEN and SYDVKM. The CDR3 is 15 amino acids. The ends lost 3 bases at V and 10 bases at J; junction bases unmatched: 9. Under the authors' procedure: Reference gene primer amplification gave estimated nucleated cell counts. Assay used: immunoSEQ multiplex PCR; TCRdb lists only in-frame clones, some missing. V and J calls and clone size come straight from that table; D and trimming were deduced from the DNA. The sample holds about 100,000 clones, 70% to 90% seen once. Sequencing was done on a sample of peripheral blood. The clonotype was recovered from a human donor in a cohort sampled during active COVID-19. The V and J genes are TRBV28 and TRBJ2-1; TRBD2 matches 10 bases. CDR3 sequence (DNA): TGTGCCAGCAGTTTTCGGCTAGCGGGAGCCCAGGAGCAGTTCTTC. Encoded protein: CASSFRLAGAQEQFF. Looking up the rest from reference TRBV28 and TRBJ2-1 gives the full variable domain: DVKVTQSSRYLVKRTGEKVFLECVQDMDHENMFWYRQDPGLGLRLIYFSYDVKMKEKGDIPEGYSVSREKKERFSLILESASTNQTSMYLCASSFRLAGAQEQFFGPGTRLTVL.